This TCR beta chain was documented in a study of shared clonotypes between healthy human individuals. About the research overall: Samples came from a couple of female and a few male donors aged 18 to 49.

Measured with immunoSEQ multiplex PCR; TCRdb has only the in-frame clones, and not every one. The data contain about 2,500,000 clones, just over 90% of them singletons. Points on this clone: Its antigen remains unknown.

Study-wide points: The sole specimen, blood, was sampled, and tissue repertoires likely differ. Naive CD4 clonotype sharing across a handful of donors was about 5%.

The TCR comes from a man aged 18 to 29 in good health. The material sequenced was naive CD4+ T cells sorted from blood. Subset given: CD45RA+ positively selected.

CDR3 sequence reads: CASSLVGKTGVTEAFF. The CDR3 DNA sequence: TGTGCCAGCAGCTTGGTCGGTAAAACTGGGGTCACTGAAGCTTTCTTT. The chain combines TRBV5-5 with TRBJ1-1; no clear D. Trimming left V 0 bases short and J 4 bases short, with 16 bases between. The CDR3 consists of 16 residues. CDR1 and CDR2 (germline): SGHKS, YYEKEE (reference sequence).